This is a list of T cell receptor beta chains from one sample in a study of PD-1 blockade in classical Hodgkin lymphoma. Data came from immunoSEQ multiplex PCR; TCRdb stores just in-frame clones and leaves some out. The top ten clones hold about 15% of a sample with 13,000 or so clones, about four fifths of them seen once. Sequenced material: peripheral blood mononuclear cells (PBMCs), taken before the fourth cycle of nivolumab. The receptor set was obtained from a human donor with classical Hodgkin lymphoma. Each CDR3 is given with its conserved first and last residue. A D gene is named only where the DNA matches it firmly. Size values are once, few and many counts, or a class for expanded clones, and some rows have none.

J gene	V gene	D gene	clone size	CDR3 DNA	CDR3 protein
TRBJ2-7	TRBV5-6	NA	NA	TGTGCCAGCAGCTTGGTTCACGTCTCCTACGAGCAGTACTTC	CASSLVHVSYEQYF
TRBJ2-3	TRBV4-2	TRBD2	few	TGTGCCAGCAGCCAAGATCCCCCCGCTAGCGGGGGGGTAGATACGCAGTATTTT	CASSQDPPASGGVDTQYF
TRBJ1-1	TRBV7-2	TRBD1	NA	TGTGCCAGCAGCTTAATATGGGACAGTGCGAACACTGAAGCTTTCTTT	CASSLIWDSANTEAFF
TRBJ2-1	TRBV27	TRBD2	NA	TGTGCCAGCCGCAGTCGGCGGGGGACTGACTACAATGAGCAGTTCTTC	CASRSRRGTDYNEQFF
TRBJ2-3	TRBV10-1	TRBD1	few	TGCGCCAGCAAGGACAGGGGTGAAGATACGCAGTATTTT	CASKDRGEDTQYF
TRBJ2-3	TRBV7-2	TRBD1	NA	TGTGCCAGCAGCCCCCAGGGGGTTAGAGCAGATACGCAGTATTTT	CASSPQGVRADTQYF
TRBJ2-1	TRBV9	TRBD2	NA	TGTGCCAGCAGCCTAGCGGGGAGCTCCTACAATGAGCAGTTCTTC	CASSLAGSSYNEQFF
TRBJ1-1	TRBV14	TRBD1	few	TGTGCCAGCAGCCAAAAGCTACTCCCGGGACAGGAGTCTGAAGCTTTCTTT	CASSQKLLPGQESEAFF
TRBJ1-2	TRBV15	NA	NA	TGTGCCACCAGCAGAAACGGGGCGGGAGGCTACACCTTC	CATSRNGAGGYTF
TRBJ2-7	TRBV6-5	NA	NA	TGTGCCAGCAGTTACTTAGTCGACGAGCAGTACTTC	CASSYLVDEQYF
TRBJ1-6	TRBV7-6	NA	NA	TGTGCCAGCAGCTTAGATGTGGTCAGCCCCCTCCACTTT	CASSLDVVSPLHF
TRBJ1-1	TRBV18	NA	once	TGTGCCAGCTCACCACTTCTAGGGCAGACGAACACTGAAGCTTTCTTT	CASSPLLGQTNTEAFF
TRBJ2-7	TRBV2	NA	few	TGTGCCAGCAATCGGGACCCCCCCTACGAGCAGTACTTC	CASNRDPPYEQYF
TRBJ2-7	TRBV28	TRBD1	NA	TGTGCCAGCAGTTTACAGGGGGAGTTGAACGAGCAGTACTTC	CASSLQGELNEQYF
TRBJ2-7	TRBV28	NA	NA	TGTGCCAGCAGTTTAACGGTCGAGCAGTACTTC	CASSLTVEQYF
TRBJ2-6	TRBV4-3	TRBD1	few	TGCGCCAGCAGCCCAGGGGGACGGTCTGGGGCCAACGTCCTGACTTTC	CASSPGGRSGANVLTF
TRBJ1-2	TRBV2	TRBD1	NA	TGTGCCAGCAGTGAAGGGAACAGGGGATTAGAGGGCTACACCTTC	CASSEGNRGLEGYTF
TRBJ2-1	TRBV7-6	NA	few	TGTGCCAGCAGCTTAGAGGGGCGAACTTACTACAATGAGCAGTTCTTC	CASSLEGRTYYNEQFF
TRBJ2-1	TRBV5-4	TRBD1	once	TGTGCCAGCAGCTACTGGGGGACAGCTAACAATGAGCAGTTCTTC	CASSYWGTANNEQFF
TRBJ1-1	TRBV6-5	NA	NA	TGTGCCAGCACTGGGGATTTAGGCACTGAAGCTTTCTTT	CASTGDLGTEAFF
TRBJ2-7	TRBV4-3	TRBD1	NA	TGCGCCAGCAGCCAAGAGCTGGGACAGGGTGCAGACGAGCAGTACTTC	CASSQELGQGADEQYF
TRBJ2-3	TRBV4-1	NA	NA	TGCGCCAGCAGCCAGTCCTCCTTAGGGGGGGCCGGGGATACGCAGTATTTT	CASSQSSLGGAGDTQYF
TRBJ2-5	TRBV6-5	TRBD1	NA	TGTGCCAGCAGTCCAGGGGGCCCAGAGACCCAGTACTTC	CASSPGGPETQYF
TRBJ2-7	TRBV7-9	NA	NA	TGTGCCAGCACCAGAAGCGGCAGTGACTACGAGCAGTACTTC	CASTRSGSDYEQYF
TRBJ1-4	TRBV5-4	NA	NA	TGTGCCAGCAGCGCCACAGCAACTAATGAAAAACTGTTTTTT	CASSATATNEKLFF
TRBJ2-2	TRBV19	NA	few	TGTGCCAGTAGTATCAACGGGAACACCGGGGAGCTGTTTTTT	CASSINGNTGELFF
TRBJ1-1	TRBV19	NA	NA	TGTGCCAGTAGTCTGGGGGAGGGGATGAACACTGAAGCTTTCTTT	CASSLGEGMNTEAFF